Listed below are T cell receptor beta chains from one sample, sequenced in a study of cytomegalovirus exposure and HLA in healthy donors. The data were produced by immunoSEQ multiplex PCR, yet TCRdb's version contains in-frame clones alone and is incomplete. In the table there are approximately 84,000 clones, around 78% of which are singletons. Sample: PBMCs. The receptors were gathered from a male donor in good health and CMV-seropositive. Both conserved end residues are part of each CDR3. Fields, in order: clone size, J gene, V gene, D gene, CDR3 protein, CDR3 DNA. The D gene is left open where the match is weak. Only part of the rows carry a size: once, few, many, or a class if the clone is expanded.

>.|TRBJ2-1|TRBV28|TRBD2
CASTTGLGRYNEQFF
TGTGCCAGCACAACGGGACTAGGCAGATACAATGAGCAGTTCTTC
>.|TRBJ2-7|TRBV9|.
CASSEGGAASSYEQYF
TGTGCCAGCAGCGAGGGGGGGGCGGCGAGCTCCTACGAGCAGTACTTC
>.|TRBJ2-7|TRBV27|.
CASSLYGRLYEQYF
TGTGCCAGCAGTTTATATGGGAGGCTATACGAGCAGTACTTC
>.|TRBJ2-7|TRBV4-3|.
CASSRSSPGYEQYF
TGCGCCAGCAGCCGCTCTAGCCCGGGCTACGAGCAGTACTTC
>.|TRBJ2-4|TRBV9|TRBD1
CASSTGSQGVKNIQYF
TGTGCCAGCAGCACGGGATCACAGGGGGTGAAAAACATTCAGTACTTC
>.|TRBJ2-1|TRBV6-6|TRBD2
CASSPLAGEYNEQFF
TGTGCCAGCAGCCCTCTAGCGGGAGAGTACAATGAGCAGTTCTTC
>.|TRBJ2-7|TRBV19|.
CASSIVGSSSYEQYF
TGTGCCAGTAGTATAGTGGGCAGCAGCTCCTACGAGCAGTACTTC
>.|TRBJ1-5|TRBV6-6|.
CASSRQDQPQHF
TGTGCCAGCAGTAGACAGGATCAGCCCCAGCATTTT
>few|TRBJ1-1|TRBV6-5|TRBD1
CASSFNTGGEAFF
TGTGCCAGCAGTTTCAACACAGGGGGTGAAGCTTTCTTT
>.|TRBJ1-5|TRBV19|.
CASSISGVPNQPQHF
TGTGCCAGTAGTATCTCAGGGGTCCCCAATCAGCCCCAGCATTTT
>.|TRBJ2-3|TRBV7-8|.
CASSRGQNTQYF
TGTGCCAGCAGCCGAGGACAGAATACGCAGTATTTT
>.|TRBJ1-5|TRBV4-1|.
CASSVRTAANQPQHF
TGCGCCAGCAGCGTGAGGACAGCCGCCAATCAGCCCCAGCATTTT
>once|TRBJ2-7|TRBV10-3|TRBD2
CAASVKLAGTYEQYF
TGTGCCGCCTCCGTTAAACTAGCGGGAACCTACGAGCAGTACTTC
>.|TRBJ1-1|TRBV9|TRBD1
CASSVGGADRGTEAFF
TGTGCCAGCAGCGTAGGAGGAGCAGACAGGGGTACTGAAGCTTTCTTT
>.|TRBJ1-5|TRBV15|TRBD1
CATARDRGGQPQHF
TGTGCCACCGCCCGGGACAGGGGAGGTCAGCCCCAGCATTTT